A selection of T cell receptor beta chains follows, all from one sample in a study of blood T cell repertoires in COVID-19. Sequenced by immunoSEQ multiplex PCR; TCRdb stores in-frame clones only, minus some. The sample includes 60,000 to 70,000 clones, roughly four fifths of them seen just once. The sample taken for sequencing was peripheral blood. These receptors all stem from a human donor in a cohort sampled during active COVID-19. CDR3s include the opening cysteine and the closing phenylalanine or tryptophan. The D gene is left open where the match is weak. Not every row has a clone size; where given, it reads once, few, many or a size class.

CDR3nt	CDR3aa	j_gene	abundance	v_gene	d_gene
TGTGCCAGCAGCCGGGACAGAACCTACGAGCAGTACTTC	CASSRDRTYEQYF	TRBJ2-7	NA	TRBV5-4	TRBD1
TGTGCCAGCAGCTCCCCTGCGGGGCCCTCTGGAAACACCATATATTTT	CASSSPAGPSGNTIYF	TRBJ1-3	NA	TRBV28	NA
TGCGCCAGCAGCCAAGGGGGGGTAGGGGAAAAACTGTTTTTT	CASSQGGVGEKLFF	TRBJ1-4	once	TRBV4-3	NA
TGTGCCAGCAGTCGGACAGGGGGGACTGAAGCTTTCTTT	CASSRTGGTEAFF	TRBJ1-1	once	TRBV12-3/TRBV12-4	TRBD1
TGTGCCAGCAGCCCCGGGGGTGGACAGCCCCAGCATTTT	CASSPGGGQPQHF	TRBJ1-5	NA	TRBV12-3/TRBV12-4	NA
TGTGCCAGCTCACTGGGACAAGACGGAGAGACCCAGTACTTC	CASSLGQDGETQYF	TRBJ2-5	NA	TRBV18	NA
TGTGCCAGCATTGGACACTCTGGAAACACCATATATTTT	CASIGHSGNTIYF	TRBJ1-3	NA	TRBV6-5	NA
TGCGCCAGCAGCTTCAGGACAGGGATAAACACCGGGGAGCTGTTTTTT	CASSFRTGINTGELFF	TRBJ2-2	NA	TRBV5-1	TRBD1
TGTGCCAGCAGCGACAGTCCGCATGAAAAACTGTTTTTT	CASSDSPHEKLFF	TRBJ1-4	NA	TRBV25-1	NA
TGTGCCAGCAGCTTGGCGAGACAGCTTTGGTATGGCTACACCTTC	CASSLARQLWYGYTF	TRBJ1-2	NA	TRBV7-8	NA
TGTGCCAGCAGCTTACCGACAGCGGGGAACACTGAAGCTTTCTTT	CASSLPTAGNTEAFF	TRBJ1-1	once	TRBV11-3	NA
TGCGCCAGCAGTGAACCGGGACAGGGGTCAGATACGCAGTATTTT	CASSEPGQGSDTQYF	TRBJ2-3	NA	TRBV10-1	TRBD1
TGTGCCAGCAGTTCGACAAGGACCGGGGAGCTGTTTTTT	CASSSTRTGELFF	TRBJ2-2	NA	TRBV7-9	NA
TGTGCCACCAGCAACACTCGACAGGCCCTACAAGAGACCCAGTACTTC	CATSNTRQALQETQYF	TRBJ2-5	NA	TRBV15	NA
TGCGCCAGCAGTAGCTTCAACAGGGGTTCCTACGAGCAGTACTTC	CASSSFNRGSYEQYF	TRBJ2-7	medium-sized	TRBV10-2	TRBD1
TGCAGTGCCACGGACTCTGGCTACACCTTC	CSATDSGYTF	TRBJ1-2	NA	TRBV20-1	NA
TGTGCCAGTAGTATGCGGATCGCCAATTTGGCCAATCAGCCCCAGCATTTT	CASSMRIANLANQPQHF	TRBJ1-5	once	TRBV19	NA
TGCGCCAGCAGCCAACAAGCGGGGAGGTGGTACGAGCAGTACTTC	CASSQQAGRWYEQYF	TRBJ2-7	NA	TRBV4-1	TRBD2
TGTGCCAGCAGTTTAGGGCCTAGCGGGGGCTACGAGCAGTACTTC	CASSLGPSGGYEQYF	TRBJ2-7	NA	TRBV28	TRBD2
TGTGCCAGCAGCCTAGGGACATCCACCTACGAGCAGTACTTC	CASSLGTSTYEQYF	TRBJ2-7	NA	TRBV11-2	NA
TGCAGCGTTGGGGGGACAGGGGATTCACCCCTCCACTTT	CSVGGTGDSPLHF	TRBJ1-6	NA	TRBV29-1	TRBD1
TGCGCCAGCAGCCAAAAAGGGACAGGGGAAAAACTGTTTTTT	CASSQKGTGEKLFF	TRBJ1-4	NA	TRBV4-3	TRBD1
TGTGCCAGCAGCAACAGGGGGCCCAACTATGGCTACACCTTC	CASSNRGPNYGYTF	TRBJ1-2	NA	TRBV25-1	TRBD1
TGTGCCTTACAGGGGCGATCCACTGAAGCTTTCTTT	CALQGRSTEAFF	TRBJ1-1	NA	TRBV30	TRBD1
TGTGCCAGCAGTGAATCAGGGTGGGATAACTATGGCTACACCTTC	CASSESGWDNYGYTF	TRBJ1-2	NA	TRBV6-1	NA
TGTGCCAGCCCCCCTCGCGGGGGCCCGCCTGGAAACACCATATATTTT	CASPPRGGPPGNTIYF	TRBJ1-3	NA	TRBV18	NA
TGTGCCAGTAGTTGGAGGGCTTTTTACGAGCAGTACTTC	CASSWRAFYEQYF	TRBJ2-7	NA	TRBV19	NA
TGTGCCAGCAGTTACTTCCCAGGGGGCGCAAGGACTGAAGCTTTCTTT	CASSYFPGGARTEAFF	TRBJ1-1	once	TRBV6-2/TRBV6-3	TRBD1
TGTGCCAGCCTAAAGGAGGGGGCGATATCCTACGAGCAGTACTTC	CASLKEGAISYEQYF	TRBJ2-7	NA	TRBV6-9	NA
TGTGCCAGCAGCTACAGAGACAATCAGCCCCAGCATTTT	CASSYRDNQPQHF	TRBJ1-5	NA	TRBV11-2	NA
TGTGCCAGCAGTTTAATAGGACAGGGAAATCAGCCCCAGCATTTT	CASSLIGQGNQPQHF	TRBJ1-5	few	TRBV27	TRBD1
TGCGCCAGCAGCTTGGGACAGGGAGTTCAAGAGACCCAGTACTTC	CASSLGQGVQETQYF	TRBJ2-5	NA	TRBV5-1	TRBD1
TGTGCCAGCAGCCTGGGACAGGGCTATGGCTACACCTTC	CASSLGQGYGYTF	TRBJ1-2	few	TRBV28	TRBD1
TGTGCCAGCTCACCACGGCCAGCGAACACCGGGGAGCTGTTTTTT	CASSPRPANTGELFF	TRBJ2-2	NA	TRBV18	NA
TGTGCCAGCAGTTTGACAGGGGCCTACGAGCAGTACTTC	CASSLTGAYEQYF	TRBJ2-7	NA	TRBV6-5	TRBD1
TGTGCCTGGAGTGTCCGGGGGAGACTCTCCTATAATTCACCCCTCCACTTT	CAWSVRGRLSYNSPLHF	TRBJ1-6	NA	TRBV30	NA
TGTGCCAGAAGTAGCGGTACCTACAATGAGCAGTTCTTC	CARSSGTYNEQFF	TRBJ2-1	once	TRBV5-3	NA
TGTGCCAGCAGCCAAGATCGCGGGGGGGCTAACGAGCAGTACTTC	CASSQDRGGANEQYF	TRBJ2-7	NA	TRBV4-2	TRBD2
TGTGCCAGCAGACCTCAGGGGGCTTTCTCAGTAAGAAATCAGCCCCAGCATTTT	CASRPQGAFSVRNQPQHF	TRBJ1-5	NA	TRBV28	TRBD1
TGTGCCAGCAGCTTAGCCTCAGGGGCCAAGAACACTGAAGCTTTCTTT	CASSLASGAKNTEAFF	TRBJ1-1	NA	TRBV5-5	NA
TGTGCCAGCAGTTACTCCAGCGGAAGTACCTATGGCTACACCTTC	CASSYSSGSTYGYTF	TRBJ1-2	NA	TRBV6-2/TRBV6-3	NA
TGTGCCAGCAGCCCAACGGGGAGGGATGAGCAGTTCTTC	CASSPTGRDEQFF	TRBJ2-1	medium-sized	TRBV9	TRBD2